This T cell receptor beta chain was recovered during a study of cytomegalovirus exposure and HLA in healthy donors. Trimming removed 7 bases from V and 0 bases from J, with 14 bases in between. Per germline, CDR1 LNHDA and CDR2 SQIVND (reference sequence). CDR3 length: 15 amino acids. In the PCR, 60 Vbeta and 13 Jbeta primers were used. Clones were read by immunoSEQ multiplex PCR, and TCRdb kept only the in-frame ones, dropping some. The sample yields about 150,000 clones, roughly 75% seen once. Sequencing was done on a sample of PBMCs. This sequence originates from a young man in good health and CMV-seropositive. The rearrangement links TRBV19 to TRBJ2-3; D is undetermined. Here the CDR3 reads CASKKTTPSTDTQYF. DNA for the CDR3: TGTGCCAGTAAAAAGACGACACCTAGCACAGATACGCAGTATTTT. Full variable domain (outside the CDR3, taken from reference TRBV19 and TRBJ2-3): DGGITQSPKYLFRKEGQNVTLSCEQNLNHDAMYWYRQDPGQGLRLIYYSQIVNDFQKGDIAEGYSVSREKKESFPLTVTSAQKNPTAFYLCASKKTTPSTDTQYFGPGTRLTVL.